These T cell receptor beta chains were read from a single sample in a study of regulatory T cells in long-lasting Graves disease. TCRdb re-analysed the multiplex PCR reads in MiXCR, keeping a single row per CDR3 protein. The data contain roughly 500,000 distinct CDR3 sequences, about 22% of them singletons. The sequencing here drew on peripheral blood mononuclear cells (PBMCs), taken when the disease was refractory, from a patient treated with antithyroid drugs. The receptors stem from a female donor with Graves disease. Both conserved end residues are part of each CDR3. The order of the fields is D gene, J gene, V gene, clone size, CDR3 DNA, CDR3 protein. The D gene is left open where the match is weak. Clone size is not always given. Where it is, it says once, few, many or a class for expanded clones.

.	TRBJ1-1	TRBV6-4	many	TGTGCCAGCAGTTCCTTCTCCAGGGTGCTGTACACTGAAGCTTTCTTT	CASSSFSRVLYTEAFF
.	TRBJ1-6	TRBV24-1	many	TGTGCCCGACGGGGGCAGGGCGTGGATAATTCACCCCTCCACTTT	CARRGQGVDNSPLHF
TRBD1	TRBJ1-2	TRBV6-2/TRBV6-3	few	TGTGCCAGCAGTGACCGGGACAGGGGGGACTATGGCTACACCTTC	CASSDRDRGDYGYTF
TRBD1	TRBJ1-1	TRBV7-9	.	TGTGCCAGCAGCCAAGACGCCGGGACAGATTTCATGAACACTGAAGCTTTCTTT	CASSQDAGTDFMNTEAFF
.	TRBJ2-7	TRBV11-3	.	TGTGCCAGCAGCCCGGGCAGGGATTCCTACGAGCAGTACTTC	CASSPGRDSYEQYF
TRBD1	TRBJ1-2	TRBV6-5	many	TGTGCCAGCAGTTACTCCGACAAGACAGGGAAAATCCGCTATGGCTACACCTTC	CASSYSDKTGKIRYGYTF
TRBD2	TRBJ2-4	TRBV12-3/TRBV12-4	.	TGTGCCAGCAGTTTTAGCGGGGGGGAAGCCAAAAACATTCAGTACTTC	CASSFSGGEAKNIQYF
.	TRBJ2-7	TRBV3-1	few	TGTGCCAGCAGCGAGGAGGGAGGGGGCTACGAGCAGTACTTC	CASSEEGGGYEQYF
.	TRBJ1-5	TRBV12-3/TRBV12-4	many	TGTGCCAGCAGGGGCGGGACACATCTTCAGCCCCAGCATTTT	CASRGGTHLQPQHF
TRBD1	TRBJ1-1	TRBV11-1	many	TGTGCCAGCAGCCGGGGACAGGCGAACACTGAAGCTTTCTTT	CASSRGQANTEAFF
.	TRBJ2-2	TRBV11-2	many	TGTGCCAGCAGGTTCCCGGGACGGACGAACACCGGGGAGCTGTTTTTT	CASRFPGRTNTGELFF
TRBD2	TRBJ2-7	TRBV7-9	few	TGTGCCAGCGGGGGGGGACTAGCGGGAAGCTACGAGCAGTACTTC	CASGGGLAGSYEQYF
.	TRBJ2-2	TRBV12-3/TRBV12-4	many	TGTGCCAGCAGTTTCCAGGCAGAGAACACCGGGGAGCTGTTTTTT	CASSFQAENTGELFF
.	TRBJ2-7	TRBV5-1	.	TGCGCCAGCAGAGCGTTGGGGGAAGAGCAGTACTTC	CASRALGEEQYF